This T cell receptor beta chain originates from a study of shared clonotypes between healthy human individuals. Study context: Each donor's CD4 naive and CD4 memory cells filled three plates apiece, CD8 naive two, and CD8 memory one.

Naive CD8 cells lacked CD45RO, underwent positive selection for CCR7 and left out terminally differentiated effector memory CD45RA+ cells. Recent vaccinations or acute infections were absent in the healthy HIV-negative adult donors. Concerning this clone: The antigen is unknown.

For each subset, genomic DNA was distributed in equal portions over several immunoSEQ plates. Using immunoSEQ multiplex PCR, the repertoire was profiled, and TCRdb retains in-frame clones only, with some absent. The data contain about 2.1 million clones, around 93% of them singletons. Notes on the study in general: Sharing across four donors was seen in approximately 5.2% of naive CD4 clonotypes.

This CDR3 is built from 16 residues. Trimming pared 4 bases from V and 2 bases from J, leaving 16 bases between. Per germline, CDR1 LGHNA and CDR2 YSLEER. The TCR originated in a man younger than 35 in good health. Some clones in this sample may be carry-over from other donors' samples. Sequences were obtained from naive CD8+ T cells from PBMCs. The chain couples TRBV4-3 to TRBJ2-3, with TRBD1 as a possible D gene (6 bases). The CDR3 loop is CASSRILGGNTDTQYF. The CDR3 DNA follows: TGCGCCAGCAGCCGAATACTAGGGGGAAACACAGATACGCAGTATTTT.